These 23 T cell receptor beta chains came from one sample sequenced in a study of cytomegalovirus exposure and HLA in healthy donors. The PCR contained 60 Vbeta and 13 Jbeta primers. Sequencing was performed with immunoSEQ multiplex PCR; in TCRdb, only in-frame clones are kept and a portion is missing. The sample lists 100,000 or so clones; 75% to 80% were seen once. The material sequenced was PBMCs. The receptors were gathered from a woman aged 40-49 years in good health and CMV-seropositive.

A single count supports this clone. The chain employs TRBV28 and TRBJ1-2; D not resolved. V was pared by 4 bases and J by 6 bases, with 21 bases between. In germline, CDR1 is MDHEN, CDR2 SYDVKM. The CDR3 is 16 residues long. CDR3: CASSSLSLLKLNGYTF. The CDR3 nucleotides are TGTGCCAGCAGTTCACTCAGCCTACTTAAACTAAATGGCTACACCTTC.

The chain recombines TRBV4-3 with TRBJ1-1, with a possible D match to TRBD1 (5 bases). V shed 0 bases and J shed 1 base, with 18 bases lying between them. This CDR3 comprises 18 residues. Per the germline V gene, CDR1 is LGHNA and CDR2 is YSLEER. CDR3: CASSQEVQAGDRNTEAFF. CDR3 sequence (DNA): TGCGCCAGCAGCCAAGAGGTTCAGGCGGGGGATCGGAACACTGAAGCTTTCTTT.

The rearrangement links TRBV10-3 to TRBJ2-5; 8 bases line up with TRBD2. The CDR3 sequence is 12 residues long. The V gene's germline CDR1 is ENHRY and CDR2 SYGVKD. J was trimmed by 4 bases and V by 9 bases; bases with no gene match: 4. The CDR3 nucleotides are TGTGCCATGGGGGGACTAGGAGAGACCCAGTACTTC. Translated: CAMGGLGETQYF.

V usage is TRBV5-4 and J usage is TRBJ1-1, with 8 positions matching TRBD1. The germline gives CDR1 SGHNT, CDR2 YYREEE (reference sequence). V shed 4 bases and J 0 bases; nucleotides not matched to a gene: 2. The CDR3 covers 14 residues. CDR3 coding DNA: TGTGCCAGCAGCCAACAGGGGGTGAACACTGAAGCTTTCTTT. The encoded protein is CASSQQGVNTEAFF.

The V call is TRBV6-5, the J call TRBJ1-1; D is unresolved. V lost 6 bases and J lost 6, with 17 bases in between. There are 14 residues in the CDR3. Germline V gene data show CDR1 as MNHEY and CDR2 as SVGAGI. CDR3 loop: CASRSLVVESEAFF. CDR3 DNA sequence: TGTGCCAGCAGAAGTCTGGTCGTGGAGTCTGAAGCTTTCTTT.

The rearrangement links TRBV14 to TRBJ2-7, with TRBD2 identical over 10 bases. Germline V gene data show CDR1 as SGHDN and CDR2 as FVKESK. Losses at the gene ends were 4 bases for V and 0 bases for J; bases not matched to a gene: 6. This CDR3 region has 16 residues. CDR3 loop: CASSRGASGSSYEQYF. CDR3 DNA: TGTGCCAGCAGCCGAGGAGCTAGCGGGAGCTCCTACGAGCAGTACTTC.

This chain uses TRBV5-1 with TRBJ2-2; 10 bases map to TRBD2. The ends lost 4 bases at V and 1 base at J; junction bases unmatched: 4. The CDR3 has 16 amino acids. The germline V gene encodes CDR1 SGHRS and CDR2 YFSETQ. The DNA for the CDR3 is TGCGCCAGCAGCCCCCGGACTAGCGGGAACACCGGGGAGCTGTTTTTT. Its protein product is CASSPRTSGNTGELFF.

The chain recombines TRBV18 with TRBJ2-5; 8 nucleotides align to TRBD1. The germline gives CDR1 KGHSH, CDR2 LQKENI. This CDR3 spans 17 amino acids. With V trimmed by 2 bases and J by 5 bases, 13 bases remained unmatched. The CDR3 reads CASSPRSGGNPEETQYF. DNA of the CDR3: TGTGCCAGCTCACCAAGGTCAGGGGGCAACCCGGAGGAGACCCAGTACTTC. The full variable domain, completed using reference TRBV18 and TRBJ2-5, is NAGVMQNPRHLVRRRGQEARLRCSPMKGHSHVYWYRQLPEEGLKFMVYLQKENIIDESGMPKERFSAEFPKEGPSILRIQQVVRGDSAAYFCASSPRSGGNPEETQYFGPGTRLLVL.

The genes are TRBV14 and TRBJ2-3, with D possibly TRBD2 on 6 matching bases. CDR3 length: 16 amino acids. The V gene's germline CDR1 is SGHDN and CDR2 FVKESK. V lost 4 bases to trimming and J lost 2 bases, with 16 bases between them. CDR3 sequence reads: CASSPAERAYTDTQYF. Here the CDR3 DNA reads TGTGCCAGCAGCCCGGCGGAGCGGGCTTACACAGATACGCAGTATTTT.

The chain uses TRBV4-3 and TRBJ1-2; 8 bases line up with TRBD1. Germline CDR1 reads LGHNA; CDR2 reads YSLEER. V lost 0 bases to trimming and J lost 4 bases; unmatched junction nucleotides: 4. This CDR3 is built from 15 residues. CDR3 DNA sequence: TGCGCCAGCAGCCAAGAGGGGACAGGTACCTATGGCTACACCTTC. The encoded protein is CASSQEGTGTYGYTF.

This chain links TRBV2 with TRBJ1-1; a weak D match, TRBD1 (5 bases). Germline V lookup: CDR1 SNHLY, CDR2 FYNNEI. This CDR3 is built from 12 residues. V was clipped by 5 bases and J by 3 bases, with 7 bases between them. In DNA, the CDR3 is TGTGCCAGCAGTAGGGGCCACACTGAAGCTTTCTTT. It encodes CASSRGHTEAFF.

This rearrangement joins TRBV7-2 to TRBJ2-1; 7 positions agree with TRBD2. Germline CDR1 and CDR2: SGHTA and FQGNSA. The CDR3 spans 15 residues. The V segment lost 5 bases and the J segment 8 bases; nucleotides outside the gene matches: 12. CDR3 nucleotides: TGTGCCAGCAGCCCCCGGGGCGGGAGCGGTTATGAGCAGTTCTTC. Its protein is CASSPRGGSGYEQFF.

The V and J genes are TRBV2 and TRBJ2-5, with D perhaps TRBD2 (7 bases). CDR3 length equals 14 residues. V was trimmed by 6 bases and J by 5 bases, leaving 16 bases between them. The germline V gene has CDR1 SNHLY and CDR2 FYNNEI. The CDR3 coding sequence is TGTGCCAGCAGATCCCGGGGGGCTCGGGAGACCCAGTACTTC. Its translation: CASRSRGARETQYF.

V is TRBV6-1 and J is TRBJ1-2; 8 positions agree with TRBD1. This CDR3 spans 17 amino acids. Germline V gene sequence: CDR1 MNHNS, CDR2 SASEGT. V lost 3 bases, J lost 0 bases, and 9 bases stayed unmatched. The CDR3 here is CASSDGQGVSSNYGYTF. The DNA of the CDR3 is TGTGCCAGCAGTGACGGACAGGGCGTTTCCTCTAACTATGGCTACACCTTC.

V usage is TRBV29-1 and J usage is TRBJ2-1, with 10 bases fitting TRBD2. CDR3 length equals 16 residues. CDR1 is SQVTM, CDR2 ANQGSEA, per germline. V was clipped by 6 bases and J by 4 bases; unmatched bases: 12. In DNA, the CDR3 is TGCAGCGTCCAAGAGGGCAGCGGGAGGGCATACAATGAGCAGTTCTTC. As protein: CSVQEGSGRAYNEQFF.

This clone was recorded a few times. The chain combines TRBV7-2 with TRBJ2-1, with TRBD2 matching 10 bases. This CDR3 comprises 15 residues. V trimming: 5 bases; J trimming: 4 bases; junction bases outside the gene matches: 5. The V gene's germline CDR1 is SGHTA and CDR2 FQGNSA. Here the CDR3 DNA reads TGTGCCAGCAGCACCTCACTAGCGGGGTACAATGAGCAGTTCTTC. Its protein product is CASSTSLAGYNEQFF.

This chain joins TRBV5-1 and TRBJ2-1, with 7 nucleotides matching TRBD2. V lost 3 bases to trimming and J lost 0 bases; unmatched junction nucleotides: 6. Germline loops: CDR1 SGHRS, CDR2 YFSETQ. CDR3 size: 16 residues. The CDR3: CASSSTSRNSYNEQFF. For the CDR3, the DNA is TGCGCCAGCAGCTCGACTAGCAGAAACTCCTACAATGAGCAGTTCTTC.

This rearrangement joins TRBV11-1 to TRBJ2-7; 8 nucleotides align to TRBD2. After removal of 2 bases from V and 6 bases from J, the junction contained 3 bases not matched to a gene. Per germline, CDR1 SGHAT and CDR2 FQDESV (reference sequence). The CDR3 has 13 amino acids. Here the CDR3 DNA reads TGTGCCAGCAGCTTAATACTAGCGGCCGAGCAGTACTTC. Residues: CASSLILAAEQYF. The variable domain in full, with the rest retrieved from reference TRBV11-1 and TRBJ2-7, is EAEVAQSPRYKITEKSQAVAFWCDPISGHATLYWYRQILGQGPELLVQFQDESVVDDSQLPKDRFSAERLKGVDSTLKIQPAELGDSAMYLCASSLILAAEQYFGPGTRLTVT.

The CDR3 loop reads CASSSTNQPQHF. The CDR3 DNA is TGTGCCAGCAGTTCCACTAATCAGCCCCAGCATTTT. The V gene is TRBV28, the J gene TRBJ1-5; D unresolved. The CDR3 extends over 12 amino acids. Germline V lookup: CDR1 MDHEN, CDR2 SYDVKM. V was cut by 4 bases and J by 4 bases, with 5 bases left in between.

The genes are TRBV25-1 and TRBJ2-3, with a weak D call TRBD1 (6 bases). The V and J ends lost 1 base and 4 bases respectively, with 18 bases between them. This CDR3 has 17 residues. Germline loops: CDR1 MGHDK, CDR2 SYGVNS. CDR3 protein: CASSEWGQGWISDTQYF. CDR3 in DNA: TGTGCCAGCAGTGAATGGGGGCAGGGTTGGATATCAGATACGCAGTATTTT.

The genes are TRBV11-2 and TRBJ2-1; 9 nucleotides match TRBD1. The V and J ends lost 1 base and 0 bases, in that order; junction bases with no gene match: 4. Germline lookup yields CDR1 SGHAT and CDR2 FQNNGV. This CDR3 is 17 amino acids long. The CDR3: CASSLGDREFSYNEQFF. Here the CDR3 DNA reads TGTGCCAGCAGCTTAGGGGACAGGGAATTCTCCTACAATGAGCAGTTCTTC.

This clone was counted between two and nine times. The rearrangement uses TRBV19 and TRBJ1-4; D possibly corresponds to TRBD1 (6 bases). The germline CDR1 and CDR2 sequences are LNHDA and SQIVND (reference sequence). V shed 3 bases and J shed 8 bases, with 22 bases lying between them. The CDR3 is made up of 17 amino acids. The CDR3 loop reads CASSMKGVRGAMEKLFF. The CDR3 DNA sequence: TGTGCCAGTAGTATGAAGGGAGTGCGGGGGGCGATGGAAAAACTGTTTTTT.

The V and J genes are TRBV5-5 and TRBJ2-3; D perhaps matches TRBD1 (5 bases). Trimming removed 6 bases from V and 3 bases from J, with 11 bases in between. This CDR3 comprises 13 residues. The V gene's germline CDR1 is SGHKS and CDR2 YYEKEE (reference sequence). The CDR3 sequence: CASTPDITDTQYF. The DNA of the CDR3 is TGTGCCAGCACCCCGGACATAACAGATACGCAGTATTTT. Combining the CDR3 with reference TRBV5-5 and TRBJ2-3 gives the whole variable domain DAGVTQSPTHLIKTRGQQVTLRCSPISGHKSVSWYQQVLGQGPQFIFQYYEKEERGRGNFPDRFSARQFPNYSSELNVNALLLGDSALYLCASTPDITDTQYFGPGTRLTVL.